A single sample gave rise to the 25 T cell receptor beta chains below, sequenced in a study of T cell responses to AZD1222 COVID-19 vaccine. Repertoires were generated with immunoSEQ multiplex PCR, while TCRdb's copy carries only in-frame clones and drops some. Among some 74,000 clones, roughly 85% were seen once, and the ten largest hold roughly 1.2%. Sequenced material: peripheral blood, taken 28 days after the second AZD1222 dose. The receptors shown here come from an adult who received the AZD1222 COVID-19 vaccine.

V and J are TRBV2 and TRBJ1-3; TRBD1 matches at 8 bases. This CDR3 has 14 amino acids. The germline gives CDR1 SNHLY, CDR2 FYNNEI. Trimming cost V 6 bases and J 0 bases; bases outside gene matches: 1. The CDR3 bases are TGTGCCAGCAGGGGGACAGGCTCTGGAAACACCATATATTTT. Translated, it gives CASRGTGSGNTIYF. The full variable domain, completed using reference TRBV2 and TRBJ1-3, is EPEVTQTPSHQVTQMGQEVILRCVPISNHLYFYWYRQILGQKVEFLVSFYNNEISEKSEIFDDQFSVERPDGSNFTLKIRSTKLEDSAMYFCASRGTGSGNTIYFGEGSWLTVV.

The chain couples TRBV6-1 to TRBJ1-2, with D unclear. The CDR3 sequence is 14 residues long. The germline CDR1 and CDR2 sequences are MNHNS and SASEGT. V lost 2 bases to trimming and J lost 6 bases, with 13 bases between them. CDR3 protein: CASSERSGEDGYTF. The CDR3 DNA sequence: TGTGCCAGCAGTGAAAGGTCGGGTGAGGATGGCTACACCTTC.

The gene calls are TRBV2 and TRBJ1-2; D is perhaps TRBD1 (6 bases). Trimming took off 6 bases at V and 4 bases at J, with 9 bases between the two ends. Germline CDR1 SNHLY, CDR2 FYNNEI. The CDR3 totals 12 residues. The CDR3 is CASRMDSYGYTF. CDR3 DNA: TGTGCCAGCAGAATGGACAGCTATGGCTACACCTTC.

This chain joins TRBV19 and TRBJ1-1; D is perhaps TRBD1 (5 bases). CDR1 and CDR2 from the germline V gene are LNHDA and SQIVND (reference sequence). V lost 1 base to trimming and J lost 5 bases, with 11 bases between them. The CDR3 is 14 amino acids. This CDR3 is CASSIGGDWTEAFF. The CDR3 nucleotides read TGTGCCAGTAGTATAGGGGGGGACTGGACTGAAGCTTTCTTT.

This chain joins TRBV6-5 and TRBJ1-4, with D possibly matching TRBD1 (5 bases). The germline V and J ends were trimmed by 5 bases and 8 bases, with 15 bases remaining between them. The CDR3 consists of 14 residues. Looked up from germline, CDR1 is MNHEY and CDR2 is SVGAGI. This chain's CDR3 is CASSPGRLREKLFF. CDR3 nucleotide sequence: TGTGCCAGCAGTCCGGGACGGCTTAGAGAAAAACTGTTTTTT.

The chain has TRBV18 and TRBJ2-7; D may be TRBD1 (5 bases). With 3 bases removed from V and 1 base from J, the gap between germline ends came to 19 bases. This CDR3 region has 17 residues. Per the germline V gene, CDR1 is KGHSH and CDR2 is LQKENI. CDR3 nucleotides: TGTGCCAGCTCACCCGCGTTACAGGTCGGCGCTTCCTACGAGCAGTACTTC. Encoded protein: CASSPALQVGASYEQYF.

The V gene is TRBV9, the J gene TRBJ2-1; no reliable D call. Trimming left V 0 bases short and J 4 bases short, with 14 bases between. This CDR3 spans 16 amino acids. Germline CDR1 and CDR2: SGDLS and YYNGEE. CDR3 DNA sequence: TGTGCCAGCAGCGTAGAGTTTTACGGGCGATACAATGAGCAGTTCTTC. Translating it yields CASSVEFYGRYNEQFF.

This clone was counted only a few times. The rearrangement links TRBV6-6 to TRBJ2-7; D gene uncertain. Deletions cut 7 bases from V and 2 bases from J, with 12 bases between. From germline, CDR1 is MNHNY and CDR2 SVGAGI (reference sequence). There are 13 residues in the CDR3. CDR3 protein: CASTEHPAYEQYF. The CDR3 DNA reads as TGTGCCAGCACGGAGCACCCGGCCTACGAGCAGTACTTC.

Written as DNA, the CDR3 is TGTGCCAGCAGGGCAGGGGATAGCAATCAGCCCCAGCATTTT. This codes for CASRAGDSNQPQHF. J is TRBJ1-5 and V is TRBV7-2, with a tentative D call TRBD1 (6 bases). CDR3 length: 14 amino acids. Deletions cut 6 bases from V and 0 bases from J, with 9 bases between. The V gene's germline CDR1 is SGHTA and CDR2 FQGNSA. The full variable domain, with the rest looked up from reference TRBV7-2 and TRBJ1-5, is GAGVSQSPSNKVTEKGKDVELRCDPISGHTALYWYRQSLGQGLEFLIYFQGNSAPDKSGLPSDRFSAERTGGSVSTLTIQRTQQEDSAVYLCASRAGDSNQPQHFGDGTRLSIL.

The gene calls are TRBV5-5 and TRBJ2-1; D not certain. This CDR3 comprises 14 residues. Germline assignment: CDR1 SGHKS and CDR2 YYEKEE (reference sequence). V lost 3 bases and J 4 bases, leaving 11 bases between the germline ends. CDR3 sequence: CASSSLSAYNEQFF. Written as DNA, the CDR3 is TGTGCCAGCAGCTCCCTCTCGGCGTACAATGAGCAGTTCTTC.

The rearrangement joins TRBV19 to TRBJ1-2, with TRBD1 matching 7 bases. V gave up 4 bases and J gave up 5 bases; unmatched junction bases: 10. Germline V lookup: CDR1 LNHDA, CDR2 SQIVND (reference sequence). CDR3 length: 15 residues. The CDR3 sequence is CASSTHRGVLYGYTF. The CDR3 DNA reads TGTGCCAGTAGTACCCACAGGGGAGTTCTGTATGGCTACACCTTC.

CDR3 coding DNA: TGTGCCAGCAGCCAGGCCGGGACAGGGGGCGATAGGGAGACCCAGTACTTC. Residues: CASSQAGTGGDRETQYF. The chain couples TRBV4-2 to TRBJ2-5, with TRBD1 matching 12 bases. There are 17 residues in the CDR3. Per germline, CDR1 LGHNA and CDR2 YNFKEQ. Trimming took 3 bases from V and 5 from J; bases not matched to a gene: 10.

The chain uses TRBV14 and TRBJ1-1; D is possibly TRBD1 (5 bases). Trimming pared 3 bases from V and 1 base from J, leaving 9 bases between. Germline V CDR1 and CDR2: SGHDN, FVKESK. CDR3 length: 14 amino acids. CDR3 amino acids: CASSHGGWNTEAFF. CDR3 coding DNA: TGTGCCAGCAGCCACGGGGGGTGGAACACTGAAGCTTTCTTT. Using reference TRBV14 and TRBJ1-1 for the parts outside the CDR3, the full variable domain is EAGVTQFPSHSVIEKGQTVTLRCDPISGHDNLYWYRRVMGKEIKFLLHFVKESKQDESGMPNNRFLAERTGGTYSTLKVQPAELEDSGVYFCASSHGGWNTEAFFGQGTRLTVV.

This clone was detected only once. The chain employs TRBV5-1 and TRBJ2-1; tentatively, D is TRBD1 or TRBD2 (6 bases each). Deletions cut 1 base from V and 0 bases from J, with 17 bases between. CDR1 and CDR2 from the germline V gene are SGHRS and YFSETQ. This CDR3 spans 18 amino acids. In nucleotides, the CDR3 is TGCGCCAGCAGCTTGTTCGTGACAGGAGGGAACTCCTACAATGAGCAGTTCTTC. Its protein product is CASSLFVTGGNSYNEQFF. The whole variable domain, remainder taken from reference TRBV5-1 and TRBJ2-1, is KAGVTQTPRYLIKTRGQQVTLSCSPISGHRSVSWYQQTPGQGLQFLFEYFSETQRNKGNFPGRFSGRQFSNSRSEMNVSTLELGDSALYLCASSLFVTGGNSYNEQFFGPGTRLTVL.

The chain is built from TRBV19 and TRBJ2-7, with D perhaps matching TRBD2 (6 bases). This CDR3 comprises 16 residues. The germline V gene has CDR1 LNHDA and CDR2 SQIVND (reference sequence). With 4 bases removed from V and 13 bases from J, the gap between germline ends came to 29 bases. This CDR3 is CASSNTGTGDFGNLYF. CDR3 sequence (DNA): TGTGCCAGTAGTAATACCGGGACGGGGGACTTCGGTAACCTATACTTC.

This chain uses TRBV10-3 with TRBJ1-1; weak D call: TRBD1 (6 bases). The CDR3 sequence is 13 residues long. V lost 5 bases and J lost 3, with 10 bases in between. Looked up from germline, CDR1 is ENHRY and CDR2 is SYGVKD. The CDR3 sequence: CAISNRVDTEAFF. The CDR3 DNA follows: TGTGCCATCAGTAACAGGGTCGACACTGAAGCTTTCTTT.

This clone appeared once. The CDR3 here is CASSTRDKYNEQFF. As DNA, the CDR3 is TGTGCCAGCAGCACCCGGGACAAGTACAATGAGCAGTTCTTC. This chain connects TRBV5-5 to TRBJ2-1; D might be TRBD1 (6 bases). The CDR3 spans 14 residues. The V and J ends lost 4 bases and 4 bases respectively, with 12 bases between them. The germline gives CDR1 SGHKS, CDR2 YYEKEE (reference sequence).

This chain links TRBV12-5 with TRBJ1-2, with 7 bases that match TRBD1. This CDR3 region has 12 residues. The V gene's germline CDR1 is LGHNT and CDR2 FRNRAP. V lost 7 bases, J lost 8 bases, and 7 bases stayed unmatched. The CDR3: CASARDSRGYTF. The DNA of the CDR3 is TGTGCTAGTGCCCGGGACAGCCGCGGCTACACCTTC. Drawing the rest from reference TRBV12-5 and TRBJ1-2, the complete variable domain is DARVTQTPRHKVTEMGQEVTMRCQPILGHNTVFWYRQTMMQGLELLAYFRNRAPLDDSGMPKDRFSAEMPDATLATLKIQPSEPRDSAVYFCASARDSRGYTFGSGTRLTVV.

The chain combines TRBV9 with TRBJ2-3; possible D gene TRBD2, 6 bases. CDR1 and CDR2 from the germline V gene are SGDLS and YYNGEE. The ends were cut back, 4 bases at V and 2 bases at J, with 11 bases in the middle. The CDR3 length is 14 residues. The CDR3 nucleotides read TGTGCCAGCAGCCAGCGGACTAACACAGATACGCAGTATTTT. This sequence encodes CASSQRTNTDTQYF.

This clone was detected only a few times. This chain connects TRBV27 to TRBJ1-1; TRBD1 agrees at 7 bases. This CDR3 has 13 amino acids. Per germline, CDR1 MNHEY and CDR2 SMNVEV (reference sequence). J lost 3 bases, V lost 5 bases, and 3 bases had no gene match. The CDR3 DNA sequence: TGTGCCAGCAGTCCACAGGGGTACACTGAAGCTTTCTTT. Its protein product is CASSPQGYTEAFF.

This sequence joins TRBV10-1 and TRBJ2-2; 7 bases fit TRBD2. Germline V gene lookup returns CDR1 WNHNN and CDR2 SYGVQD (reference sequence). The CDR3 has 14 amino acids. The trim removed 7 bases at V and 4 bases at J, leaving 6 bases unmatched. This chain's CDR3 is CASTGSGPTGELFF. In DNA form, the CDR3 reads TGCGCCAGCACGGGTAGCGGGCCCACCGGGGAGCTGTTTTTT.

V and J are TRBV20-1 and TRBJ2-7; no clear D gene. Per the germline V gene, CDR1 is DFQATT and CDR2 is SNEGSKA (reference sequence). With 1 base removed from V and 4 bases from J, the gap between germline ends came to 5 bases. The CDR3 covers 11 residues. The DNA for the CDR3 is TGCAGTGCTAGAGGCCCTTACGAGCAGTACTTC. Amino acids: CSARGPYEQYF.

The chain is built from TRBV5-1 and TRBJ1-2; 9 bases are a match to TRBD1. CDR1 is SGHRS and CDR2 is YFSETQ in the germline V gene. After removal of 0 bases from V and 2 bases from J, the junction contained 5 bases not matched to a gene. The CDR3 loop spans 16 amino acids. CDR3 nucleotides: TGCGCCAGCAGCTTGGTTACCGGGACAGGGAACTATGGCTACACCTTC. It yields the protein CASSLVTGTGNYGYTF. The full variable domain, completed using reference TRBV5-1 and TRBJ1-2, is KAGVTQTPRYLIKTRGQQVTLSCSPISGHRSVSWYQQTPGQGLQFLFEYFSETQRNKGNFPGRFSGRQFSNSRSEMNVSTLELGDSALYLCASSLVTGTGNYGYTFGSGTRLTVV.

The chain couples TRBV18 to TRBJ2-3; D is unclear. The CDR3 has 16 amino acids. V lost 0 bases and J lost 5, with 15 bases in between. CDR1 is KGHSH and CDR2 is LQKENI in the germline V gene. CDR3 DNA sequence: TGTGCCAGCTCACCACCCTCGAATAGCAGAGTAGATACGCAGTATTTT. Encoded protein: CASSPPSNSRVDTQYF.

The chain is built from TRBV4-1 and TRBJ1-4; TRBD1 agrees at 7 bases. The CDR3 has 18 amino acids. V dropped 6 bases and J dropped 5; count of bases not matched to a gene: 18. Germline V CDR1 and CDR2: MGHRA, YSYEKL. The CDR3 coding sequence is TGCGCCAGCAGTCCTTATAGAAATTCCGGGACAGTAAATGAAAAACTGTTTTTT. As protein: CASSPYRNSGTVNEKLFF.